This paragraph covers one T cell receptor beta chain sequence. Its antigen remains unidentified. This sample was taken from a study of cytomegalovirus exposure and HLA in healthy donors. CDR3 size: 15 residues. CDR1 and CDR2 from the germline V gene are SGHRS and YFSETQ. The ends lost 6 bases at V and 1 base at J; junction bases unmatched: 8. The donors were part of the roughly 130-subject validation cohort, which stood apart from the approximately 670-subject first cohort. The study's findings and limits: Most TCR sequences were rare, but some public TCRs occurred in many donors. Cytomegalovirus status was reportedly diagnosed by the classifier with high sensitivity and specificity.

Here immunoSEQ multiplex PCR was the method, and the copy in TCRdb shows in-frame clones only, minus some. The top ten clones hold approximately 1.1% of a sample with 100,000 to 150,000 clones, 89% of them seen once. This receptor was taken from a woman in her late teens or twenties in good health and CMV-seronegative. The sequencing sample was made of PBMCs. The chain is built from TRBV5-1 and TRBJ2-3, with 7 bases lining up with TRBD2. CDR3 sequence: CASNELAGGTDTQYF. The CDR3 DNA is TGCGCCAGCAATGAACTGGCGGGAGGCACAGATACGCAGTATTTT.